The 5 T cell receptor beta chains presented below share a single source sample, sequenced in a study of blood T cell repertoires in COVID-19. Here immunoSEQ multiplex PCR was the method, and the copy in TCRdb shows in-frame clones only, minus some. This table has roughly 500,000 clones, approximately 86% appearing once. Sequences were obtained from PBMCs or T cells enriched from blood (not recorded which). The receptors derive from a woman aged 60 to 75 who had recovered from COVID-19.

This clone came up once. This chain joins TRBV2 and TRBJ2-7, with D perhaps matching TRBD1 (5 bases). Germline loops: CDR1 SNHLY, CDR2 FYNNEI. The CDR3 consists of 12 residues. Trimming cost V 7 bases and J 3 bases, with 10 bases left between them. The CDR3 sequence is CASIRGFYEQYF. CDR3 bases: TGTGCCAGCATAAGGGGTTTCTACGAGCAGTACTTC.

This clone turned up a few times. This chain joins TRBV7-2 and TRBJ1-4; 8 positions match TRBD1. The CDR3 covers 14 residues. Unmatched junction bases numbered 8, after V lost 4 bases and J lost 10 bases. CDR1 is SGHTA, CDR2 FQGNSA, per germline. The CDR3 bases are TGTGCCAGCAGCTCCGGACAGGGAGGGAGAAAACTGTTTTTT. It translates to CASSSGQGGRKLFF. Complete variable domain (other parts from reference TRBV7-2 and TRBJ1-4): GAGVSQSPSNKVTEKGKDVELRCDPISGHTALYWYRQSLGQGLEFLIYFQGNSAPDKSGLPSDRFSAERTGGSVSTLTIQRTQQEDSAVYLCASSSGQGGRKLFFGSGTQLSVL.

CDR3 in amino acids: CASSLEFSGQETQYF. Here the CDR3 DNA reads TGTGCCAGCAGCTTAGAATTCAGCGGACAAGAGACCCAGTACTTC. The rearrangement links TRBV11-2 to TRBJ2-5; D perhaps matches TRBD2 (5 bases). CDR3 length: 15 residues. The ends were cut back, 0 bases at V and 2 bases at J, with 10 bases in the middle. Germline CDR1 and CDR2: SGHAT and FQNNGV.

The chain employs TRBV11-2 and TRBJ2-1; 8 bases are a match to TRBD1. The CDR3 is 16 amino acids. Germline V lookup: CDR1 SGHAT, CDR2 FQNNGV. With 3 bases clipped from V and 4 bases from J, the junction kept 8 bases outside the gene matches. The CDR3 spells CASSFRTGLPYNEQFF. The CDR3 DNA sequence: TGTGCCAGCAGCTTCCGGACAGGGCTACCTTACAATGAGCAGTTCTTC.

The V gene is TRBV2, the J gene TRBJ1-4, with TRBD1 as a possible D gene (5 bases). Trimming cost V 7 bases and J 2 bases, with 14 bases left between them. The germline V gene has CDR1 SNHLY and CDR2 FYNNEI. There are 15 residues in the CDR3. CDR3 bases: TGTGCCAGCACCGCCCAGGGCCTCACTAATGAAAAACTGTTTTTT. Translating it yields CASTAQGLTNEKLFF.